The 23 T cell receptor beta chains in this list originate from one sample, sequenced in a study of Ad26.COV2.S vaccination and SARS-CoV-2 variants. Stated treatment: around 19 received Ad26.COV2.S at low or high dose, single or two shots; five or six received placebo; per-sample allocation not given. Sampling happened 63 days after the first vaccine or placebo injection. Assay: immunoSEQ multiplex PCR; the TCRdb copy retains only in-frame clones and omits some. The sample has fewer than 900,000 clones, roughly 90% seen once. Sequenced material: peripheral blood, taken in a trial of Ad26.COV2.S vaccine versus placebo. Receptors originate from a person between 18 and 60 years old who received the Ad26.COV2.S COVID-19 vaccine or a placebo.

This clone was seen once. V and J are TRBV27 and TRBJ2-3, with 9 bases aligning to TRBD2. CDR3 size: 15 residues. The J segment lost 0 bases and the V segment lost 8 bases, leaving 6 bases of the junction unmatched. Per germline, CDR1 MNHEY and CDR2 SMNVEV (reference sequence). The CDR3 region has the DNA TGTGCCAGCTGTCGGCGGGAGGGGAGCACAGATACGCAGTATTTT. It codes for CASCRREGSTDTQYF.

This clone appeared a single time. This chain links TRBV2 with TRBJ1-5, with D unclear. V lost 10 bases and J 6 bases, leaving 13 bases between the germline ends. CDR1 SNHLY and CDR2 FYNNEI come from the germline V gene. This CDR3 has 12 residues. The CDR3 is CATSWWGQPQHF. The DNA of the CDR3 is TGTGCCACTTCGTGGTGGGGTCAGCCCCAGCATTTT.

The chain carries TRBV6-5 and TRBJ2-7; 12 bases fit TRBD1. CDR1 is MNHEY, CDR2 SVGAGI, per germline. V shed 7 bases, J shed 5 bases, and the junction held 9 bases outside the gene matches. The CDR3 spans 15 residues. In nucleotides, the CDR3 is TGTGCCAGCAACCATGGGACAGGGGGCCGCGACGAGCAGTACTTC. It specifies CASNHGTGGRDEQYF.

The rearrangement uses TRBV7-2 and TRBJ2-1, with a tentative D call TRBD2 (6 bases). The V gene's germline CDR1 is SGHTA and CDR2 FQGNSA. The V end lost 1 base, the J end lost 2 bases, and 12 bases lay between the germline ends. CDR3 size: 16 residues. CDR3 protein: CASSLVGGGTYNEQFF. The CDR3 nucleotides are TGTGCCAGCAGCTTAGTGGGTGGAGGGACCTACAATGAGCAGTTCTTC.

V and J are TRBV3-1 (or the pseudogene TRBV3-2) and TRBJ1-2; 8 bases fit TRBD1. J lost 6 bases, V lost 0 bases, and 6 bases had no gene match. This CDR3 comprises 15 residues. Germline lookup yields CDR1 LGHDT and CDR2 YNNKEL (reference sequence). This CDR3 reads CASSQDWTGFDGYTF. Written as DNA, the CDR3 is TGTGCCAGCAGCCAAGATTGGACAGGGTTTGATGGCTACACCTTC.

This clone has only one observation. This chain links TRBV2 with TRBJ1-2; no clear D. The CDR3 has 14 residues. V shed 3 bases and J shed 3 bases, with 11 bases lying between them. In germline, CDR1 is SNHLY, CDR2 FYNNEI. The CDR3 DNA sequence: TGTGCCAGCAGTGAGTTCAGCGAACACTATGGCTACACCTTC. This encodes CASSEFSEHYGYTF.

The CDR3 sequence: CASSGRRGLNSYEQYF. The DNA for the CDR3 is TGTGCCAGCAGTGGAAGGAGGGGACTAAACTCCTACGAGCAGTACTTC. This sequence joins TRBV2 and TRBJ2-7, with 7 bases that match TRBD2. Per germline, CDR1 SNHLY and CDR2 FYNNEI. The V and J ends lost 4 bases and 0 bases, in that order; junction bases with no gene match: 9. The CDR3 loop spans 16 amino acids.

The chain joins TRBV27 to TRBJ1-1; tentative D call: TRBD1 (6 bases). The CDR3 has 17 amino acids. The V end was cut by 5 bases, the J end by 1 base, with 20 bases between. Germline V lookup: CDR1 MNHEY, CDR2 SMNVEV (reference sequence). The CDR3 spells CASSQRGGGSPNTEAFF. CDR3 DNA sequence: TGTGCCAGCAGTCAAAGGGGGGGCGGGTCCCCGAACACTGAAGCTTTCTTT.

The chain uses TRBV24-1 and TRBJ2-5; tentatively, D is TRBD2 (6 bases). CDR1 and CDR2 (germline): KGHDR, SFDVKD. This CDR3 contains 15 residues. V lost 3 bases and J lost 4, with 14 bases in between. CDR3 sequence (DNA): TGTGCCACCAGTGATATAACTAGCTCAGCAGAGACCCAGTACTTC. The encoded protein is CATSDITSSAETQYF.

V usage is TRBV7-2 and J usage is TRBJ2-4; D is tentatively TRBD1 or TRBD2 (5 bases each). CDR3 length equals 13 residues. CDR1 is SGHTA, CDR2 FQGNSA, per germline. V dropped 3 bases and J dropped 7 bases, with 10 bases sitting between them. In nucleotides, the CDR3 is TGTGCCAGCAGCTTGGGGGTGGGGAACATTCAGTACTTC. Its protein is CASSLGVGNIQYF.

The rearrangement links TRBV19 to TRBJ1-6; D remains unclear. V lost 5 bases and J lost 10, with 9 bases in between. The CDR3 has 12 amino acids. Germline CDR1 is LNHDA and CDR2 is SQIVND (reference sequence). This CDR3 is CASSWLGSPLHF. The CDR3, as DNA: TGTGCCAGTAGTTGGCTCGGCTCACCCCTCCACTTT.

This chain joins TRBV10-3 and TRBJ2-6, with 7 bases identical to TRBD2. Trimming took 2 bases from V and 0 from J; bases not matched to a gene: 4. The germline V gene encodes CDR1 ENHRY and CDR2 SYGVKD. There are 17 residues in the CDR3. The CDR3 region has the DNA TGTGCCATCAGTGAGCGAGCGGGGAACTCTGGGGCCAACGTCCTGACTTTC. This sequence encodes CAISERAGNSGANVLTF.

The chain joins TRBV6-2 or TRBV6-3 to TRBJ1-2; D unresolved. CDR3 length: 14 residues. CDR1 is MNHEY, CDR2 SVGEGT, per germline. V lost 2 bases and J lost 8, with 15 bases in between. CDR3 in DNA: TGTGCCAGCAGTTACGTTCGAATGTCGGGGGGCTACACCTTC. Protein: CASSYVRMSGGYTF.

The V and J genes are TRBV10-1 and TRBJ2-7; 9 bases agree with TRBD1. The CDR3 is made up of 15 amino acids. Per germline, CDR1 WNHNN and CDR2 SYGVQD (reference sequence). V lost 0 bases and J lost 2; bases outside the gene matches: 2. The CDR3 DNA reads TGCGCCAGCAGTGAGTCCGGGACAGGGACCTACGAGCAGTACTTC. As protein: CASSESGTGTYEQYF.

This chain uses TRBV6-5 with TRBJ2-1; D unclear. Germline values: CDR1 MNHEY, CDR2 SVGAGI. V was cut by 7 bases and J by 8 bases, with 9 bases left in between. This CDR3 spans 11 amino acids. Here the CDR3 DNA reads TGTGCCAGCACCCAGGCTTATGAGCAGTTCTTC. Amino acid sequence: CASTQAYEQFF.

The V and J genes are TRBV6-4 and TRBJ2-1; TRBD2 agrees at 9 bases. V gave up 2 bases and J gave up 7 bases; unmatched junction bases: 6. Germline values: CDR1 MRHNA, CDR2 SNTAGT. The CDR3 is 15 amino acids. The CDR3 nucleotides are TGTGCCAGCAGTGACGTTGGCGGGGGGGCGAATGAGCAGTTCTTC. Protein sequence: CASSDVGGGANEQFF.

V gene TRBV4-3 combines with J gene TRBJ2-1; TRBD2 matches at 12 bases. The junction had 10 bases not matched to a gene; V was cut back by 2 bases and J by 8 bases. This CDR3 is built from 17 residues. CDR1 is LGHNA, CDR2 YSLEER, per germline. The CDR3 DNA is TGCGCCAGCAGCCAAACCCCCCTAGCGGGGGGGCAGCATGAGCAGTTCTTC. Its translation: CASSQTPLAGGQHEQFF.

The chain is built from TRBV2 and TRBJ2-1; possibly TRBD2 for D (6 bases). Germline CDR1 is SNHLY and CDR2 is FYNNEI. The CDR3 spans 11 residues. The CDR3 DNA sequence: TGTGCAGCGGGCTGGTACAATGAGCAGTTCTTC. It specifies CAAGWYNEQFF.

The rearrangement links TRBV10-1 to TRBJ2-2; D not certain. There are 13 residues in the CDR3. Germline V gene sequence: CDR1 WNHNN, CDR2 SYGVQD (reference sequence). Trimming shortened V by 2 bases and J by 1 base, and 2 bases separated the two germline ends. The CDR3 bases are TGCGCCAGCAGTGAGCTGAACACCGGGGAGCTGTTTTTT. It specifies CASSELNTGELFF.

The V gene is TRBV27, the J gene TRBJ1-6, with TRBD1 matching 9 bases. The CDR3 is 14 residues long. V lost 7 bases to trimming and J lost 10 bases; unmatched junction nucleotides: 8. From germline, CDR1 is MNHEY and CDR2 SMNVEV (reference sequence). The CDR3 reads CASTLDRGKSPLHF. The CDR3 DNA is TGTGCCAGCACCCTGGACAGGGGCAAATCACCCCTCCACTTT.

The rearrangement joins TRBV19 to TRBJ1-2, with 8 bases aligning to TRBD1. The CDR3 covers 15 residues. Germline V lookup: CDR1 LNHDA, CDR2 SQIVND (reference sequence). V shed 7 bases, J shed 2 bases, and the junction held 9 bases outside the gene matches. CDR3 DNA sequence: TGTGCCAGTACCCTCCGGACAGGGCAAAACTATGGCTACACCTTC. This codes for CASTLRTGQNYGYTF. The variable domain in full, with the rest retrieved from reference TRBV19 and TRBJ1-2, is DGGITQSPKYLFRKEGQNVTLSCEQNLNHDAMYWYRQDPGQGLRLIYYSQIVNDFQKGDIAEGYSVSREKKESFPLTVTSAQKNPTAFYLCASTLRTGQNYGYTFGSGTRLTVV.

The chain couples TRBV27 to TRBJ1-1; no reliable D call. The CDR3 extends over 13 amino acids. The germline V and J ends were trimmed by 7 bases and 4 bases, with 13 bases remaining between them. The V gene's germline CDR1 is MNHEY and CDR2 SMNVEV (reference sequence). CDR3 loop: CASIPSHGTEAFF. The CDR3, as DNA: TGTGCCAGCATTCCGAGTCATGGCACTGAAGCTTTCTTT.

This clone was recorded only once. CDR3: CASSIDSGVTLRETQYF. The CDR3 region has the DNA TGTGCCAGTAGTATAGATTCCGGAGTCACCCTTCGTGAGACCCAGTACTTC. This chain links TRBV19 with TRBJ2-5; no clear D. The CDR3 loop spans 17 amino acids. Trimming pared 0 bases from V and 5 bases from J, leaving 19 bases between. Germline lookup yields CDR1 LNHDA and CDR2 SQIVND (reference sequence). The whole variable domain, remainder taken from reference TRBV19 and TRBJ2-5, is DGGITQSPKYLFRKEGQNVTLSCEQNLNHDAMYWYRQDPGQGLRLIYYSQIVNDFQKGDIAEGYSVSREKKESFPLTVTSAQKNPTAFYLCASSIDSGVTLRETQYFGPGTRLLVL.